What follows are 10 T cell receptor beta chains derived from one specimen sequenced in a study of PD-1 blockade in classical Hodgkin lymphoma (dated by TCRdb to 2019 to 2021). The sample's time point label is to be understood as: cycle 1 day 1 (C1D1), immediately before nivolumab initiation. Relapse after autologous stem cell transplantation had occurred in all trial patients, and cohorts A, B and C were distinguished by prior brentuximab vedotin exposure. The method was the immunoSEQ multiplex PCR assay. TCRdb took this table from immuneACCESS and kept in-frame rearrangements with V and J called. Such tables lack part of the clones; where checked against another copy, unresolved V genes explain under half of the gap, and the rest is unexplained. This sample holds about 18,000 clones; around 85% were observed only once. Jointly, the top ten make up 20% to 25% of the sample. This sample comprised peripheral blood mononuclear cells (PBMCs), obtained at baseline. The receptors derive from a human donor with classical Hodgkin lymphoma.

The rearrangement links TRBV7-2 to TRBJ1-4; the match to TRBD1 covers 10 bases. This CDR3 is 15 amino acids long. The trim removed 5 bases at V and 4 bases at J, leaving 4 bases unmatched. Per the germline V gene, CDR1 is SGHTA and CDR2 is FQGNSA. CDR3 DNA: TGTGCCAGCAGCGGAAGGACAGGGGGTAATGAAAAACTGTTTTTT. Protein: CASSGRTGGNEKLFF.

The J gene is TRBJ1-1, the V gene TRBV7-2; D gene uncertain. The CDR3 has 13 residues. From germline, CDR1 is SGHTA and CDR2 FQGNSA. V was shortened by 1 base and J by 10 bases, with 13 bases between the two germline ends. CDR3 sequence (DNA): TGTGCCAGCAGCTTAGATAGGGCTACGGTAGCTTTCTTT. This sequence encodes CASSLDRATVAFF.

This chain joins TRBV11-2 and TRBJ2-2, with a tentative D call TRBD1 (5 bases). In germline, CDR1 is SGHAT, CDR2 FQNNGV. This CDR3 region has 17 residues. Trimming took off 6 bases at V and 2 bases at J, with 19 bases between the two ends. CDR3 sequence (DNA): TGTGCCAGCAGTTTCCTTAAGGACATCCCAAACACCGGGGAGCTGTTTTTT. Amino acid sequence: CASSFLKDIPNTGELFF.

This chain links TRBV6-1 with TRBJ1-1, with D possibly TRBD1 on 6 matching bases. From germline, CDR1 is MNHNS and CDR2 SASEGT. Trimming left V 6 bases short and J 12 bases short, with 26 bases between. CDR3 length: 15 amino acids. As DNA, the CDR3 is TGTGCCAGCAGCCCCGGGGGGCAGGGGTTTCTCGCAACTTTCTTT. Translating it yields CASSPGGQGFLATFF.

V usage is TRBV19 and J usage is TRBJ1-2; perhaps TRBD1 as D (6 bases). There are 16 residues in the CDR3. Germline assignment: CDR1 LNHDA and CDR2 SQIVND (reference sequence). Trimming stripped 6 bases from V and 4 bases from J, with 21 bases between. CDR3 protein: CASSRSPGGMVYGYTF. The CDR3 DNA follows: TGTGCCAGTAGCAGGTCTCCGGGGGGCATGGTCTATGGCTACACCTTC.

V and J are TRBV5-1 and TRBJ2-3, with TRBD2 identical over 9 bases. Germline V lookup: CDR1 SGHRS, CDR2 YFSETQ. J gave up 6 bases and V 4 bases, and 12 bases lay outside the gene matches. The CDR3 runs 16 residues. Here the CDR3 DNA reads TGCGCCAGCAGCCAGGGGCGCGGGGGGGCCGAGGATACGCAGTATTTT. Amino acids: CASSQGRGGAEDTQYF.

As for this clone: Germline is not matched at one junction end, which may reflect a read error. The chain links TRBV18 to TRBJ1-3; 7 bases line up with TRBD1. The CDR3 runs 18 residues. CDR1 is KGHSH and CDR2 is LQKENI in the germline V gene. CDR3 coding DNA: TGTGCCAGCTCTCCACAGGGGAGTGCGAAGTCAATGGTGAACACCATATATTTT. Translated: CASSPQGSAKSMVNTIYF.

This sequence joins TRBV6-5 and TRBJ2-7; D perhaps matches TRBD2 (5 bases). The V and J ends lost 5 bases and 0 bases respectively, with 11 bases between them. The CDR3 is 14 amino acids. Germline CDR1 reads MNHEY; CDR2 reads SVGAGI. In DNA form, the CDR3 reads TGTGCCAGCAGTATTAGCGTTAACTCCTACGAGCAGTACTTC. Encoded protein: CASSISVNSYEQYF.

This chain uses TRBV7-8 with TRBJ1-1; D remains ambiguous. The CDR3 covers 16 residues. The V gene's germline CDR1 is SGHVS and CDR2 FQNEAQ. The V gene lost 1 base and the J gene lost 6 bases, with 18 bases spanning the gap. The CDR3 DNA follows: TGTGCCAGCAGCTTAGGGTTCAGGAGGGATAGCGCTGAAGCTTTCTTT. Translation gives CASSLGFRRDSAEAFF.

The chain has TRBV2 and TRBJ2-6; no clear D. Trimming removed 9 bases at V and 1 base at J, with 16 bases between. This CDR3 has 16 residues. Germline V gives CDR1 SNHLY, CDR2 FYNNEI. The CDR3 region has the DNA TGTGCCAGTCCCAGCATTGAAAGGTCTGGGGCCAACGTCCTGACTTTC. It encodes CASPSIERSGANVLTF.